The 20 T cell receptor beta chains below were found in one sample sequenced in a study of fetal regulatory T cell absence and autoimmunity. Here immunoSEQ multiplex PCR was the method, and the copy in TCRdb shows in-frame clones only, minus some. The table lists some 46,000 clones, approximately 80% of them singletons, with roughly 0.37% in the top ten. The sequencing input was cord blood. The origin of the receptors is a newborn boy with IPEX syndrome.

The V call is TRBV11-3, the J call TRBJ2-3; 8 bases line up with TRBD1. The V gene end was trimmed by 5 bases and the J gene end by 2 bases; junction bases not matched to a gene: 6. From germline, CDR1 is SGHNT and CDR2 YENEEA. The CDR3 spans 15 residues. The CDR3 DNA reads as TGTGCCAGCAGCCAAGGACAGGGCAACACAGATACGCAGTATTTT. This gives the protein CASSQGQGNTDTQYF.

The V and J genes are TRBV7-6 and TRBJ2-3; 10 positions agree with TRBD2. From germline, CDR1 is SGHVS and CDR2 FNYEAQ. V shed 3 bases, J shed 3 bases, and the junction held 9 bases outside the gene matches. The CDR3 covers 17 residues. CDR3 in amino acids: CASSFPASGSPTDTQYF. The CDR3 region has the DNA TGTGCCAGCAGCTTCCCCGCTAGCGGGAGCCCGACAGATACGCAGTATTTT. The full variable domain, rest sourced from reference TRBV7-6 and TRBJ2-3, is GAGVSQSPRYKVTKRGQDVALRCDPISGHVSLYWYRQALGQGPEFLTYFNYEAQQDKSGLPNDRFSAERPEGSISTLTIQRTEQRDSAMYRCASSFPASGSPTDTQYFGPGTRLTVL.

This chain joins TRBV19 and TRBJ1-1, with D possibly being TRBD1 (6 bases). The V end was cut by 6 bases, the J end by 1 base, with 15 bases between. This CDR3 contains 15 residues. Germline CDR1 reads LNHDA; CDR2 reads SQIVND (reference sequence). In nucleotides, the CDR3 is TGTGCCAGTAGCCTGGGGGCGTTGCGGAACACTGAAGCTTTCTTT. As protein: CASSLGALRNTEAFF.

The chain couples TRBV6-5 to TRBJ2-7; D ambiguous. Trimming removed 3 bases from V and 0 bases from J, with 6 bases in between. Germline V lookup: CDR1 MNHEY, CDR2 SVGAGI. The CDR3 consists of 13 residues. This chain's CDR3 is CASSYGLSYEQYF. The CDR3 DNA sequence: TGTGCCAGCAGTTATGGCCTCTCCTACGAGCAGTACTTC.

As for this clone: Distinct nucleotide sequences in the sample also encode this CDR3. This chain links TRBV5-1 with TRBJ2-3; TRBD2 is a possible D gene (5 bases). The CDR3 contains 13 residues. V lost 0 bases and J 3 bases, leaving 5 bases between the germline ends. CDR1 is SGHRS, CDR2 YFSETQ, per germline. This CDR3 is CASSLGLTDTQYF. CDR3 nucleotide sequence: TGCGCCAGCAGCTTGGGACTAACAGATACGCAGTATTTT.

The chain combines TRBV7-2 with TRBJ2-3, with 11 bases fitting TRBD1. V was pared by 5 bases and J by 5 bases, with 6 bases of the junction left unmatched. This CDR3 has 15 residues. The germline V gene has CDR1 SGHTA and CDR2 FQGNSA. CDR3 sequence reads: CASSTGQGGIDTQYF. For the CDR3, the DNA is TGTGCCAGCAGCACGGGACAGGGGGGAATAGATACGCAGTATTTT. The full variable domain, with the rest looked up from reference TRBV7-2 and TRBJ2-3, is GAGVSQSPSNKVTEKGKDVELRCDPISGHTALYWYRQSLGQGLEFLIYFQGNSAPDKSGLPSDRFSAERTGGSVSTLTIQRTQQEDSAVYLCASSTGQGGIDTQYFGPGTRLTVL.

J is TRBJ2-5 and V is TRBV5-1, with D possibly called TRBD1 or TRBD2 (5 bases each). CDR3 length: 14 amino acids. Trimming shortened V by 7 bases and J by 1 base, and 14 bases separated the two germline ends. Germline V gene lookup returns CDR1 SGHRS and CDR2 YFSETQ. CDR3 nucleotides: TGCGCCAGCCCCAACTCAGGGACCCAAGAGACCCAGTACTTC. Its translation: CASPNSGTQETQYF.

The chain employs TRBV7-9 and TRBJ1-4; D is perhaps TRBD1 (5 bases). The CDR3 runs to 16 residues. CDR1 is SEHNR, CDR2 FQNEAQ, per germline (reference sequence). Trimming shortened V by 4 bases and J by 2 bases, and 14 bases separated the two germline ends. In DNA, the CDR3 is TGTGCCAGCAGCTGGAGCCCCGGGGGGACTAATGAAAAACTGTTTTTT. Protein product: CASSWSPGGTNEKLFF.

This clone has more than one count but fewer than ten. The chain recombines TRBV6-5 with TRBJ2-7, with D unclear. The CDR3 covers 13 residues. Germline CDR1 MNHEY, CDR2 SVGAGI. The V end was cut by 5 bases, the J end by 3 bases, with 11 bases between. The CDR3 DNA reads TGTGCCAGCAGTCGGACGGTGAACTACGAGCAGTACTTC. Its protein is CASSRTVNYEQYF.

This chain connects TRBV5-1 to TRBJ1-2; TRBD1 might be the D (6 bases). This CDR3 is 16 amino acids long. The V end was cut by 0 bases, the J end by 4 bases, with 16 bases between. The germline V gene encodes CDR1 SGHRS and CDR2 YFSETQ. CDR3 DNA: TGCGCCAGCAGCTTGGCCGCGGGGGCGAAGGTCTATGGCTACACCTTC. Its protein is CASSLAAGAKVYGYTF.

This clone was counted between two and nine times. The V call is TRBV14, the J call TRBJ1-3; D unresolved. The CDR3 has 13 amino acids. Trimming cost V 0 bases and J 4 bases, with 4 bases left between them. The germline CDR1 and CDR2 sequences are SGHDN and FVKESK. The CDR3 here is CASSQEWGNTIYF. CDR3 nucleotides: TGTGCCAGCAGCCAAGAATGGGGAAACACCATATATTTT. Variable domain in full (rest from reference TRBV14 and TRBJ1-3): EAGVTQFPSHSVIEKGQTVTLRCDPISGHDNLYWYRRVMGKEIKFLLHFVKESKQDESGMPNNRFLAERTGGTYSTLKVQPAELEDSGVYFCASSQEWGNTIYFGEGSWLTVV.

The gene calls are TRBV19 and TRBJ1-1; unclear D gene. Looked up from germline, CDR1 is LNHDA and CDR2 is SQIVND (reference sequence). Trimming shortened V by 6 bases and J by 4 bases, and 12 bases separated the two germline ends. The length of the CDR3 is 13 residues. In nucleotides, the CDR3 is TGTGCCAGTAGCCTGTTCCCCCGCACTGAAGCTTTCTTT. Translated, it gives CASSLFPRTEAFF.

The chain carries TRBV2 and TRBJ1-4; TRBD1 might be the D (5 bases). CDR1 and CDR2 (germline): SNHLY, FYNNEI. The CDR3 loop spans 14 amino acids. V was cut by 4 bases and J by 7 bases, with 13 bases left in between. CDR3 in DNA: TGTGCCAGCAGTGCGGAAGGAGGGGTTGAAAAACTGTTTTTT. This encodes CASSAEGGVEKLFF.

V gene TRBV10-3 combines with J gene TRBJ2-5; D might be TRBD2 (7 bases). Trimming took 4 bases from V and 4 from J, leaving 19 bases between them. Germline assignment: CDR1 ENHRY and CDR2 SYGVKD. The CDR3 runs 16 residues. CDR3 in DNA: TGTGCCATCAGTGCATCTCCCCGGGGGGCCGGAGAGACCCAGTACTTC. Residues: CAISASPRGAGETQYF.

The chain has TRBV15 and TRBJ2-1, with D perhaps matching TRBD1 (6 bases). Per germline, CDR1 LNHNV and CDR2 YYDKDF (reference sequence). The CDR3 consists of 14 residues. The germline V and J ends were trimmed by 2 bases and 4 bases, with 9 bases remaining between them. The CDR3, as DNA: TGTGCCACCAGCAGATCCCAGGGGTACAATGAGCAGTTCTTC. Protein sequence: CATSRSQGYNEQFF.

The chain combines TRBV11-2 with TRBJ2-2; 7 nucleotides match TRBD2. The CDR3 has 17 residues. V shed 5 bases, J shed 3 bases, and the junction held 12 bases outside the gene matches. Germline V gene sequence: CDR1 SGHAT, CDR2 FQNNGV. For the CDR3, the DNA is TGTGCCAGCAGCGTGCGGTGGCGGGGGAGGGACACCGGGGAGCTGTTTTTT. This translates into CASSVRWRGRDTGELFF.

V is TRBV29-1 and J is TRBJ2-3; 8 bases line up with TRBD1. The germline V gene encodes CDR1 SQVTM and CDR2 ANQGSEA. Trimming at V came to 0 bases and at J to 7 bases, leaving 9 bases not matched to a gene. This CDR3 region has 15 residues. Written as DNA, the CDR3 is TGCAGCGTTGAAGATCCCGGACAGGGACGACATACGCAGTATTTT. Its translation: CSVEDPGQGRHTQYF.

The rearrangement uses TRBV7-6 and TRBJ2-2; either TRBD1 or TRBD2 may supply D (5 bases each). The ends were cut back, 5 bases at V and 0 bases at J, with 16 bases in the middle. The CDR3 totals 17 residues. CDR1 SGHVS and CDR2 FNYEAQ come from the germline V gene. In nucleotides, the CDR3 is TGTGCCAGCAGCACCTTAGTCGGGGCCGCGAACACCGGGGAGCTGTTTTTT. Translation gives CASSTLVGAANTGELFF. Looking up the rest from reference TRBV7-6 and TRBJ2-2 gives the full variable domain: GAGVSQSPRYKVTKRGQDVALRCDPISGHVSLYWYRQALGQGPEFLTYFNYEAQQDKSGLPNDRFSAERPEGSISTLTIQRTEQRDSAMYRCASSTLVGAANTGELFFGEGSRLTVL.

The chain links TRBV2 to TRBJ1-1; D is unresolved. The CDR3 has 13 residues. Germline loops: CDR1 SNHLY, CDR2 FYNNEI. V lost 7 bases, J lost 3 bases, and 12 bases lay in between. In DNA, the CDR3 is TGTGCCAGCACACCCCGGGTCGACACTGAAGCTTTCTTT. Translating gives CASTPRVDTEAFF.

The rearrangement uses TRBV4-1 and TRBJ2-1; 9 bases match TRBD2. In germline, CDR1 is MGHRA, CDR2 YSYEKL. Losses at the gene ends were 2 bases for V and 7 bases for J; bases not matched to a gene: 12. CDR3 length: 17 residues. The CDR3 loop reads CASSQRNAGGPRNEQFF. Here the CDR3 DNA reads TGCGCCAGCAGCCAAAGGAACGCGGGAGGGCCTCGGAATGAGCAGTTCTTC.